This passage covers 3 T cell receptor beta chains from one sample sequenced in a study of Ad26.COV2.S vaccination and SARS-CoV-2 variants. Repertoires were generated with immunoSEQ multiplex PCR, while TCRdb's copy carries only in-frame clones and drops some. This table holds some 390,000 clones, 88% found once. As to treatment: around 19 received Ad26.COV2.S at low or high dose, single or two shots; five or six received placebo; per-sample allocation not given. Sampling was performed 63 days after the first vaccine or placebo injection. The source was peripheral blood, collected in a trial of Ad26.COV2.S vaccine versus placebo. The receptor source for this set is a person between 18 and 65 years old who received the Ad26.COV2.S COVID-19 vaccine or a placebo.

The table lists this clone with a few counts. The chain employs TRBV3-1 (or the pseudogene TRBV3-2) and TRBJ2-4; tentative D call: TRBD2 (5 bases). The CDR3 runs to 14 residues. Germline V gives CDR1 LGHDT, CDR2 YNNKEL (reference sequence). The ends were cut back, 2 bases at V and 7 bases at J, with 12 bases in the middle. The CDR3 DNA sequence: TGTGCCAGCAGCCAATGGACCCGGGGTAACATTCAGTACTTC. Translating gives CASSQWTRGNIQYF.

The rearrangement uses TRBV6-4 and TRBJ1-2, with a weak D call TRBD1 (5 bases). Germline V gene sequence: CDR1 MRHNA, CDR2 SNTAGT. V was clipped by 8 bases and J by 3 bases, with 31 bases between them. This CDR3 has 19 residues. This chain's CDR3 is CASPWGRYGGSAHDYGYTF. The CDR3 nucleotides read TGTGCCAGCCCATGGGGTCGGTACGGGGGATCGGCTCATGACTATGGCTACACCTTC.

The chain has TRBV4-1 and TRBJ1-5; no definite D call. Germline CDR1 reads MGHRA; CDR2 reads YSYEKL. The V gene lost 0 bases and the J gene lost 6 bases, with 9 bases spanning the gap. The CDR3 loop spans 14 amino acids. The CDR3 region is CASSQEVVSQPQHF. CDR3 coding DNA: TGCGCCAGCAGCCAAGAAGTGGTTAGTCAGCCCCAGCATTTT.